This record looks at one TCR beta chain sequence and its context. The antigen is unknown. This sample is part of a study of cytomegalovirus exposure and HLA in healthy donors. Study summary: Earlier results showed 117 million unique TCR beta sequences derived from roughly 190 million T cells. General study points: The records held CMV serostatus as the only immune exposure information. A few chains tied to CMV proved CMV antigen-specific in vitro. Per published accounts, TCR beta sequences correctly predicted the HLA-A and HLA-B alleles of most subjects.

The PCR used 60 Vbeta and 13 Jbeta primers. The repertoire was sequenced with immunoSEQ multiplex PCR; TCRdb's copy has only in-frame clones and lacks some. In the table there are about 90,000 clones, around four fifths of which are singletons. Germline CDR1 reads LNHDA; CDR2 reads SQIVND (reference sequence). V lost 7 bases to trimming and J lost 5 bases, with 16 bases between them. The CDR3 length is 14 residues. The chain carries TRBV19 and TRBJ2-3; TRBD1 is a possible D gene (5 bases). The sequencing input was PBMCs. This TCR was sampled from a man younger than 45 in good health and CMV-seronegative. DNA of the CDR3: TGTGCCAGTATCCCCCAGGGCAACGGAGATACGCAGTATTTT. It encodes CASIPQGNGDTQYF.